Sequencing of this T cell receptor (beta chain) was carried out in a study of regulatory T cells in long-lasting Graves disease. The study's findings and limits: Newly diagnosed patients shared 966 public clonotypes; persistent patients shared some 2,600.

This clonotype was counted at least ten times. Its antigen is undetermined. Construction of TCR beta libraries relied on iRepertoire HTBI primers and on Arm-PCR targeting CDR3 regions. TCRdb recomputed calls from the multiplex PCR reads with MiXCR, one row per CDR3 protein. The table lists 300,000 to 500,000 distinct CDR3 sequences, roughly 20% of them singletons, with less than 25% in the top ten. Time point given: persistent/refractory GD, antithyroid drugs over 5 years with positive TRAb. PBMCs provided the RNA from which the TCR library was made. The receptor was derived from a female donor with Graves disease. The sample was peripheral blood mononuclear cells (PBMCs), taken when the disease was refractory, from a patient treated with antithyroid drugs.

This CDR3 reads CASSTPTRNTEAFF. The CDR3 nucleotides are TGTGCCAGCAGTACCCCTACTAGGAACACTGAAGCTTTCTTT. This chain links TRBV12-3 or TRBV12-4 with TRBJ1-1; D unresolved. Between the trimmed V and J ends, which lost 5 bases and 1 base, there was a span of 11 bases. This CDR3 spans 14 amino acids.